The TCR beta chain under discussion was sequenced for a study of OX40 agonist ivuxolimab in advanced cancers. Study background: Males comprised roughly four fifths of the group, whose mean age was roughly 64 years (range roughly 20 to 85). Whole-study results and caveats: Averaged across samples, CD8+ T cells carried more expanded clones than CD4+ did.

Repertoires were generated with immunoSEQ multiplex PCR, while TCRdb's copy carries only in-frame clones and drops some. The data show nearly 90,000 clones, roughly 89% seen once. The cohort excluded patients with autoimmune disease history or systemic immunosuppression. This clone came up once. What it binds is not known. This sample also contains other DNA sequences that code for the same CDR3. Germline V gene lookup returns CDR1 SEHNR and CDR2 FQNEAQ (reference sequence). Trimming took 1 base from V and 1 from J, leaving 6 bases between them. The CDR3 sequence is 14 residues long. The clonotype originates from an adult with an advanced solid tumor such as melanoma, head and neck, liver or kidney cancer. This chain connects TRBV7-9 to TRBJ2-3, with a possible D match to TRBD1 (5 bases). Sequencing was performed on CD4+ or CD8+ T cells sorted from blood, taken in a trial of the OX40 agonist ivuxolimab. CDR3 protein: CASSLVGRTDTQYF. In DNA form, the CDR3 reads TGTGCCAGCAGCTTAGTGGGGCGCACAGATACGCAGTATTTT.